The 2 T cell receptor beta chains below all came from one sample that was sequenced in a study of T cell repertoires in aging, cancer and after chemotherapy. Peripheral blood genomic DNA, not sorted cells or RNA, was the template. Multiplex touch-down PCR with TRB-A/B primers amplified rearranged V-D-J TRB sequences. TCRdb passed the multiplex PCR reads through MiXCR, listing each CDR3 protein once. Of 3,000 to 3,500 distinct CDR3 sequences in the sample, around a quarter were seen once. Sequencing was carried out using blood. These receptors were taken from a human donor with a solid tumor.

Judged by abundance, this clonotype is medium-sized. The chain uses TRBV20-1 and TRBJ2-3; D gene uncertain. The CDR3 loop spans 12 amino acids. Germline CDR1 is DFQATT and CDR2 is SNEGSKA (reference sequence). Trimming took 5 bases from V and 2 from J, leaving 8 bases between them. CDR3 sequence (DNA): TGCAGTGCTCCGAGTTACACAGATACGCAGTATTTT. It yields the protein CSAPSYTDTQYF.

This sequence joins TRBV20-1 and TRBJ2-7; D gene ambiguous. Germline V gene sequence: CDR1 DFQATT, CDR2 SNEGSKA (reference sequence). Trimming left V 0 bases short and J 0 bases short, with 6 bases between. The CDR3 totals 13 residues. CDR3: CSARDSFSYEQYF. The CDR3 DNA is TGCAGTGCTAGAGATTCCTTCTCCTACGAGCAGTACTTC.